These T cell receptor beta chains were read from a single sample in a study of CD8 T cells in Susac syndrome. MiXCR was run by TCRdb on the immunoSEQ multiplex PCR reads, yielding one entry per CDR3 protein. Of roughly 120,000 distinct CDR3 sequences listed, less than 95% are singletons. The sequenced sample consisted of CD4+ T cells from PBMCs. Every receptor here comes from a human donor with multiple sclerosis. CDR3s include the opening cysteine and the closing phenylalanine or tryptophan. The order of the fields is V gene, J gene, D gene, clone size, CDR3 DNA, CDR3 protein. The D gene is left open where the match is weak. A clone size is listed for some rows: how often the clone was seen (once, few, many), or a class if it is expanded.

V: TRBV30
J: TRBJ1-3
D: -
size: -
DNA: TGTGCCTGGGGTGGACAGACCAGCTCTGGAAACACCATATATTTT
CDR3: CAWGGQTSSGNTIYF

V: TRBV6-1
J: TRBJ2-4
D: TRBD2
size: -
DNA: TGTGCCAGCACCACGCTGACTAGCGGGGAGAAAAACATTCAGTACTTC
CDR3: CASTTLTSGEKNIQYF

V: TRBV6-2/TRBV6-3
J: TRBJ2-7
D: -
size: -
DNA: TGTGCCAGCAAGAGCAGGTCCTACGAGCAGTACTTC
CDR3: CASKSRSYEQYF

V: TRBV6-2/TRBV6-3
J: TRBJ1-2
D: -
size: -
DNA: TGTGCCAGCGCCACCCCGGGAGGCTACACCTTC
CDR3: CASATPGGYTF

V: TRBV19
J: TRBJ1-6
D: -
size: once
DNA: TGTGCCAGTAAGGTGGCAGTTAATTCACCCCTCCACTTT
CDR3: CASKVAVNSPLHF

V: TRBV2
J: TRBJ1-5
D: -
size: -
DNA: TGTGCCACCCAAGGGGGGAGGGGTCAGCCCCAGCATTTT
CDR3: CATQGGRGQPQHF

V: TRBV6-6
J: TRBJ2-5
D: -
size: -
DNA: TGTGCCAGCAGTGACTCGAGTGAGACCCAGTACTTC
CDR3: CASSDSSETQYF

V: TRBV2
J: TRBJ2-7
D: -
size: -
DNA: TGTGCCAGCAGGCCTGGCCTTTACCCCTACGAGCAGTACTTC
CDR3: CASRPGLYPYEQYF

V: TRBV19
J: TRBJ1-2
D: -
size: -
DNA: TGTGCCAGTAGTATGAAGGTGGCCGAGCCCGACACCTTC
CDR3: CASSMKVAEPDTF

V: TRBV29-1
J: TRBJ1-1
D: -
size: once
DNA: TGCAGCGTTGAACAGGGGAGGACTGAAGCTTTCTTT
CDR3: CSVEQGRTEAFF

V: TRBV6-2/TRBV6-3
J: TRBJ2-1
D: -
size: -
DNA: TGTGCCAGCAAGGGAGGGGGGGGCATAACTGAGCAGTTCTTC
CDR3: CASKGGGGITEQFF

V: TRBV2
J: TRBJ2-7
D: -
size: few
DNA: TGTGCCAGCAGTCCATTTGACATTACCTACGAGCAGTACTTC
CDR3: CASSPFDITYEQYF